This T cell receptor (beta chain) was documented in a study of cytomegalovirus exposure and HLA in healthy donors. For the study at large: The study's early data release held roughly 91 million unique TCRs from HLA-typed donors. General study points: In a later analysis, parvovirus B19, influenza, CMV and Epstein-Barr virus appeared linked to several top co-occurrence clusters. Analyzed later, association rates of TCRs varied across HLA loci, with DRB1 most and HLA-C fewest.

60 Vbeta and 13 Jbeta primers were used in PCR. Only in-frame clones appear in the TCRdb table, and some are missing; sequencing was by immunoSEQ multiplex PCR. In all, the sample yields roughly 220,000 clones. Details on this clone: Its antigen is still unknown.

Input material: PBMCs. The receptor comes from a girl aged 2-10 years in good health and CMV-seropositive.

CDR3 sequence (DNA): TGTGCCAGCAGCTTAGGTGGCGGCGGGATGCGCGCCGGGGAGCTGTTTTTT. This gives the protein CASSLGGGGMRAGELFF. The chain uses TRBV11-3 and TRBJ2-2; the D gene is possibly TRBD2 (6 bases). Germline loops: CDR1 SGHNT, CDR2 YENEEA. Deletions cut 1 base from V and 6 bases from J, with 18 bases between. The CDR3 runs 17 residues.